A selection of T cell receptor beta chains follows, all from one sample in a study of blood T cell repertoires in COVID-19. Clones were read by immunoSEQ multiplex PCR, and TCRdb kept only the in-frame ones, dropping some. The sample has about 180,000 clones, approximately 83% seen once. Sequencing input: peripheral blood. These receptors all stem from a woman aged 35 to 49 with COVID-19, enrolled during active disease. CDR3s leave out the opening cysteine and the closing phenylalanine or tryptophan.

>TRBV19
ASSPGQLPQH
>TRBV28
ASGGLAGDVETQY
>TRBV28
ASSFSRGSPAKNIQY
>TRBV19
ASILNTGELF
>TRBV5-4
ASSFDWGTDTQY
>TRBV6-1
ASSELRGGTEAF
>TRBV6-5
ASSYSILADNEQF
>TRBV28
ASSRFINEQF
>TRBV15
ATSRAIGGEGYT
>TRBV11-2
ASSFRANYGYT
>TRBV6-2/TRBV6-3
ASSLAGDGNEQF
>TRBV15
ATSRASQNYGYT
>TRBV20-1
SASAQGANTGELF
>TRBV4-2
ASSHLGLRNPEGLEQY
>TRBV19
ARTPYNQPQH